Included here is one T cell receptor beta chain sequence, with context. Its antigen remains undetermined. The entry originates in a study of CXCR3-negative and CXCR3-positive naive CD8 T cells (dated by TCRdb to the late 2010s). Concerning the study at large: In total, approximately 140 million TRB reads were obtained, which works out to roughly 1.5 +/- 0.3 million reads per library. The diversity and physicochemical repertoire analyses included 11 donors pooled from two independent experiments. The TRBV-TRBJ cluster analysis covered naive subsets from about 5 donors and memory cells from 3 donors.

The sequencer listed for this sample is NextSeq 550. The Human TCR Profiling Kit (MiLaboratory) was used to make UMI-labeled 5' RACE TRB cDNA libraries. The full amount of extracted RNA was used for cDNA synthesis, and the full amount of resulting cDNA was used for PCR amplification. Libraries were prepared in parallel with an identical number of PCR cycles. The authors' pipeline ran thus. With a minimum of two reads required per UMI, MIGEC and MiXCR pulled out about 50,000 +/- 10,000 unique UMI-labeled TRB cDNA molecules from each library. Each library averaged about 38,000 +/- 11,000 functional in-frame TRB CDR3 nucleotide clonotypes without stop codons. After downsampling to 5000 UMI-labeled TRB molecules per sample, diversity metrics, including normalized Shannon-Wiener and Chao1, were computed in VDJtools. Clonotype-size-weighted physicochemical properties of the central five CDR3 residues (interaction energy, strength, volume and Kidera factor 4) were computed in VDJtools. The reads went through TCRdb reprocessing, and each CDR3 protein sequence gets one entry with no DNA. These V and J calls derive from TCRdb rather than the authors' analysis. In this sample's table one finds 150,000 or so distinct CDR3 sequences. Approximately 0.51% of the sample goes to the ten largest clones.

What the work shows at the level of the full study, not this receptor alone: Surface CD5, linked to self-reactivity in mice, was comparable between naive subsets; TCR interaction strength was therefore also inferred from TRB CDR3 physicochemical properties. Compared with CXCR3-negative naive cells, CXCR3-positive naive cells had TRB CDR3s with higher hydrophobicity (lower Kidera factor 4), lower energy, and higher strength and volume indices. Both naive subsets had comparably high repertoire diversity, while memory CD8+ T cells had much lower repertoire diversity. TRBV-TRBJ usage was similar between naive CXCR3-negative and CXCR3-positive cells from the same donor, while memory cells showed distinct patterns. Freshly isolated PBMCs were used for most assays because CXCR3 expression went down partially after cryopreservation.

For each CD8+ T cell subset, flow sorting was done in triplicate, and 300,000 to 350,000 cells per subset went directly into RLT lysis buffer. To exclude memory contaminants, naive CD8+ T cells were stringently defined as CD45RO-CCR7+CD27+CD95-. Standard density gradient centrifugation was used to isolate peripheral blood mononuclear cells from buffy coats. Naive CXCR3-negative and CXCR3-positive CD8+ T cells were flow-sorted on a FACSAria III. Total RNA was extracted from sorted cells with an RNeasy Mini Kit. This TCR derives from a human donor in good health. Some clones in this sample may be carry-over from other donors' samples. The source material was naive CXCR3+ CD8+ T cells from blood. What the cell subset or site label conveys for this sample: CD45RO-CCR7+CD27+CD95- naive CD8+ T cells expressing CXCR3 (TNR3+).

The CDR3 has the sequence CASSYSPLAGRNEQFF. The sequence links TRBV6-5 to TRBJ2-1; TCRdb reports TRBD2, a call that lacks DNA to check it against. CDR1 and CDR2 are drawn from the germline V gene: MNHEY, SVGAGI. The CDR3 runs 16 amino acids, cysteine and phenylalanine included. DNA was not recorded.